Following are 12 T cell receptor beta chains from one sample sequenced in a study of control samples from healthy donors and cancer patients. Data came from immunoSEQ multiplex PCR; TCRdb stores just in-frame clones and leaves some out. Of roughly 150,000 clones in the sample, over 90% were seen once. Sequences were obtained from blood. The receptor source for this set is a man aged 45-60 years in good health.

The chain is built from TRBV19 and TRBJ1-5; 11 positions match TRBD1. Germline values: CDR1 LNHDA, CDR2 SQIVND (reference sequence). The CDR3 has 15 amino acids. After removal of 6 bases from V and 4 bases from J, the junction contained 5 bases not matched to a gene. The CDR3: CASRDRGHQNQPQHF. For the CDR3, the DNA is TGTGCCAGTAGGGACAGGGGGCATCAGAATCAGCCCCAGCATTTT. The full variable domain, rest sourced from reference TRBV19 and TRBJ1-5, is DGGITQSPKYLFRKEGQNVTLSCEQNLNHDAMYWYRQDPGQGLRLIYYSQIVNDFQKGDIAEGYSVSREKKESFPLTVTSAQKNPTAFYLCASRDRGHQNQPQHFGDGTRLSIL.

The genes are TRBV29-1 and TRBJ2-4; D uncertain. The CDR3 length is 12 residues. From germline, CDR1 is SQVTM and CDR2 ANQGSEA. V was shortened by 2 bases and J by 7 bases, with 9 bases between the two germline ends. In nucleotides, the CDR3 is TGCAGCGTTGAACAGATTTCGAACATTCAGTACTTC. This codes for CSVEQISNIQYF. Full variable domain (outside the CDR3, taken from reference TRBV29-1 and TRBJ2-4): SAVISQKPSRDICQRGTSLTIQCQVDSQVTMMFWYRQQPGQSLTLIATANQGSEATYESGFVIDKFPISRPNLTFSTLTVSNMSPEDSSIYLCSVEQISNIQYFGAGTRLSVL.

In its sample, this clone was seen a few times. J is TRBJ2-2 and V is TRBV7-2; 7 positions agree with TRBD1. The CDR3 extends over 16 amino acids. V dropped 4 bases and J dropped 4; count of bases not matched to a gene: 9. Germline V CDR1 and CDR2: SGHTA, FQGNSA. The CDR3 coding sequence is TGTGCCAGCAGCTCCTCGGACAGGTTCGTCACCGGGGAGCTGTTTTTT. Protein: CASSSSDRFVTGELFF.

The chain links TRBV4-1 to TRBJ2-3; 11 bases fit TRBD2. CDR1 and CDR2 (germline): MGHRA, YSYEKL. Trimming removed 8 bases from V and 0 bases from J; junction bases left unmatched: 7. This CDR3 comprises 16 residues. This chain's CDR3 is CASARLAGTSTDTQYF. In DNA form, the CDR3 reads TGCGCCAGCGCTCGACTAGCGGGAACTAGCACAGATACGCAGTATTTT.

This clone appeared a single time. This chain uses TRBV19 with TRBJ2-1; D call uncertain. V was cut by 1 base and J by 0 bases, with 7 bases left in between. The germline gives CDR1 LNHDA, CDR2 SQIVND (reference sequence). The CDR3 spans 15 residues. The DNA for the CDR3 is TGTGCCAGTAGTATAGGCGGCACCTCCTACAATGAGCAGTTCTTC. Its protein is CASSIGGTSYNEQFF.

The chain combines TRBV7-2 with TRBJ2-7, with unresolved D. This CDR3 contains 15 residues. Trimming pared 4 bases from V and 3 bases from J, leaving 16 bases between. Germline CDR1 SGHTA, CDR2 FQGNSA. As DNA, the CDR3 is TGTGCCAGCAGCTCCTCCTCTAGACGCGACTACGAGCAGTACTTC. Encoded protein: CASSSSSRRDYEQYF.

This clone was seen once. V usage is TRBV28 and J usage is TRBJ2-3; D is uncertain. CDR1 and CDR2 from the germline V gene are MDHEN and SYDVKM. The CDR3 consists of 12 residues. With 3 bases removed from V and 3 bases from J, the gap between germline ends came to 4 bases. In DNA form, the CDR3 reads TGTGCCAGCAGTTTGAGGACAGATACGCAGTATTTT. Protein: CASSLRTDTQYF.

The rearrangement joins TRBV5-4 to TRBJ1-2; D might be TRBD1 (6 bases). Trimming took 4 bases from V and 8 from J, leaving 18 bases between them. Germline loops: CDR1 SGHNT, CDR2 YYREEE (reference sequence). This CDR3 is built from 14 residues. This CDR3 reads CASSPDGQREGYTF. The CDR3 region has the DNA TGTGCCAGCAGCCCCGATGGACAGCGGGAAGGCTACACCTTC. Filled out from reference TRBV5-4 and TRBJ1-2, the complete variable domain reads ETGVTQSPTHLIKTRGQQVTLRCSSQSGHNTVSWYQQALGQGPQFIFQYYREEENGRGNFPPRFSGLQFPNYSSELNVNALELDDSALYLCASSPDGQREGYTFGSGTRLTVV.

The DNA for the CDR3 is TGCGCCAGCAGCGCTAGCGCCTCCTACAATGAGCAGTTCTTC. Its protein is CASSASASYNEQFF. The chain joins TRBV10-1 to TRBJ2-1, with D tentatively TRBD2 (6 bases). Trimming shortened V by 6 bases and J by 0 bases, and 9 bases separated the two germline ends. CDR3 length: 14 residues. CDR1 WNHNN and CDR2 SYGVQD come from the germline V gene (reference sequence).

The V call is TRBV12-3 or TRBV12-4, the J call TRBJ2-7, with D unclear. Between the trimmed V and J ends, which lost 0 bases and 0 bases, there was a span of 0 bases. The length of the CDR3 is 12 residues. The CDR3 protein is CASSLASYEQYF. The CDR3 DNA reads TGTGCCAGCAGTTTAGCCTCCTACGAGCAGTACTTC.

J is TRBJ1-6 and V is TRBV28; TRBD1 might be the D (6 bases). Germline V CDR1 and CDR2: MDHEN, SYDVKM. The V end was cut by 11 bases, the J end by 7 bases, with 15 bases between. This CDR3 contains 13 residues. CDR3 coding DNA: TGTGCCTCCTGCGGACAGCACAATTCACCCCTCCACTTT. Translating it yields CASCGQHNSPLHF. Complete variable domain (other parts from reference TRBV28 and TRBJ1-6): DVKVTQSSRYLVKRTGEKVFLECVQDMDHENMFWYRQDPGLGLRLIYFSYDVKMKEKGDIPEGYSVSREKKERFSLILESASTNQTSMYLCASCGQHNSPLHFGNGTRLTVT.

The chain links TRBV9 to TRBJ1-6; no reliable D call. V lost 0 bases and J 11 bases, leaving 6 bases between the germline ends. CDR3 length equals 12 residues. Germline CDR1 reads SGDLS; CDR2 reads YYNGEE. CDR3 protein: CASSVGGAPLHF. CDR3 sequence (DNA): TGTGCCAGCAGCGTAGGTGGGGCACCCCTCCACTTT.